This T cell receptor (beta chain) is from a study of blood T cells in healthy people across ages (dated by TCRdb to the mid-2010s). Study-wide context: In model experiments, roughly one uniquely barcoded TCR beta cDNA molecule per two T cells was captured by template switching. To avoid experimental bias, donors of different ages were randomly spread across the sequencing lanes. Using deep sequencing normalized with unique cDNA molecular identifiers, the study measured how TCR beta repertoire diversity changes with age. The study analyzed two additional independent replicas of 1 million unique cDNA reads from the same blood draw for two donors, one aged 18 to 30 and one aged 80 or older. Four age groups were formed from the donors: young (average 16 years), middle-aged (approximately 40), aged (roughly 58) and long-lived (approximately 78).

Here is what the overall study found, with its caveats: Because donor CMV infection status was unknown, age-related changes in expanded clonotypes were potentially confounded. There was a strong correlation between observed TCR beta diversity and the percentage of naive T cells measured by flow cytometry. The long-lived group showed more naive CD4+ T cells, fewer expanded clones and increased TCR diversity than the aged group, suggesting age selection. Estimates of total diversity based on one million sequenced T cells were considered lower bounds and underestimates. Observed TCR beta diversity per million T cells fell roughly linearly with age, and a significant reduction was already apparent by age around 39. Because profiling used bulk unsorted PBMCs, naive and antigen-experienced compartments could not be compared conclusively.

Library preparation employed 5' RACE. TCRdb shows the sequencer as Illumina HiSeq 2500. A second about 6 to 11 cycle PCR used a sample-barcoded 5' primer and a J-beta primer mix. Each TCR beta cDNA molecule received a unique molecular identifier from a template-switch 5' adaptor carrying 12 random nucleotides. At least 2.5 million CDR3-containing paired-end reads were obtained from each sample. The Mint cDNA synthesis kit, primed by a TRBC-specific oligonucleotide, was used to synthesize first-strand cDNA from all RNA. Following uracil-DNA glycosylase treatment, all cDNA underwent a first 18-cycle PCR with the universal primers M1SS and BC2_uni_R. The original methods were these. For normalization, 1 million high-quality reads, each with a distinct molecular identifier, were randomly selected from each sample. Reads with shared molecular identifiers were discarded instead of being binned into consensus sequences. CDR3 identification, clonotype clustering and error correction used MiTCR with a Q25 quality threshold and the strictest error-elimination algorithm. Lower-bound total TCR beta diversity was estimated with a nonparametric unseen species model using Euler transformation. TCRdb handled the public reads itself, with Q25 trimming in fastp and clone calling in MiXCR, and kept productive beta chains. Rows merge per CDR3 protein into single entries with the most common DNA and genes. The V and J calls were not made by the authors but by TCRdb's processing. Counted in this sample were more than 1.4 million distinct CDR3 sequences; about 43% of them appeared once. The ten largest clones take up 7.9% of the sample.

The approximately 41 donors, aged about 6 to 95 years, were systemically healthy Caucasian individuals from Russia. Roughly 10 milliliters of peripheral blood were collected from each donor into EDTA-treated Vacutainer tubes. Ficoll-Paque density-gradient centrifugation was used to isolate PBMCs, with at least 6 million per sample. Trizol reagent was used to extract total RNA from the PBMCs, yielding at least 6 micrograms per sample. For every donor, flow cytometry on a PBMC aliquot measured the percentage of naive CD45RAhigh/CD27high T cells. This clonotype was seen a handful of times. The antigen this receptor binds is unknown. No qualities accompany the bases; no much larger clone lies one base away. Trimming removed 2 bases from V and 3 bases from J, leaving 7 bases between the germline ends. Reading from cysteine to phenylalanine, the CDR3 counts 13 amino acids. Only CDR3 DNA remains: 39 bases, in frame from the first base.

The rearrangement joined TRBV12-3 or TRBV12-4 to TRBJ1-1, with the D gene too uncertain to name. Sequencing input: blood. This clonotype originated in a woman between 18 and 29 years old in good health. The DNA reads as follows: TGTGCCAGCAGTTTAATCCTGGACACTGAAGCTTTCTTT. Translated, it gives CASSLILDTEAFF.